This TCR beta chain is from a study of cytomegalovirus exposure and HLA in healthy donors. This CDR3 is built from 15 residues. From germline, CDR1 is SQVTM and CDR2 ANQGSEA. V was pared by 4 bases and J by 5 bases, with 11 bases of the junction left unmatched. Use of 60 Vbeta and 13 Jbeta primers characterized the PCR. TCRdb's copy holds only in-frame clones and misses some; the assay was immunoSEQ multiplex PCR. Of around 100,000 clones in the sample, 65% to 75% were seen once. Study-level results: A further, later analysis showed that HLA-associated TCR beta chains (compared with equally common others) were more clonally expanded.

On this clone: The target antigen is unknown.

The origin of this receptor is a man aged 25-40 years in good health and CMV-seropositive. The chain recombines TRBV29-1 with TRBJ2-5; TRBD1 matches 9 bases. The sequenced sample was PBMCs. The CDR3 region is CSVGTGTGFRETQYF. Here the CDR3 DNA reads TGCAGCGTTGGAACCGGGACAGGGTTTAGGGAGACCCAGTACTTC.